This is a list of T cell receptor beta chains from one sample in a study of T cell responses to AZD1222 COVID-19 vaccine. TCRdb's copy holds only in-frame clones and misses some; the assay was immunoSEQ multiplex PCR. The profile shows some 80,000 clones, over 90% of them singletons. Sample: peripheral blood, taken on day 0 of AZD1222 vaccination. Source of these receptors: an adult in good health. CDR3s include the opening cysteine and the closing phenylalanine or tryptophan. The D gene is left open where the match is weak. The size field is filled for only some rows; it gives once, few, many or a size class.

J gene | V gene | D gene | clone size | CDR3 DNA | CDR3 protein
TRBJ2-7 | TRBV2 | - | - | TGTGCCAGCAAGGGTTTTCGGGAGCAGTACTTC | CASKGFREQYF
TRBJ1-3 | TRBV9 | TRBD1 | - | TGTGCCAGCAGCGTCGAGGACAGGGGGCTTGGAAACACCATATATTTT | CASSVEDRGLGNTIYF
TRBJ1-5 | TRBV5-1 | - | - | TGCGCCAGCAGCTTGGATCCGTGGGTCAATCAGCCCCAGCATTTT | CASSLDPWVNQPQHF
TRBJ2-5 | TRBV25-1 | - | - | TGTGCCAGCAGTGAATCGGGCGGGTACCAAGAGACCCAGTACTTC | CASSESGGYQETQYF
TRBJ2-7 | TRBV27 | TRBD2 | once | TGTGCCAGCAGTCATAGACTAGCGGGGGGGCCGCGGGAGCAGTACTTC | CASSHRLAGGPREQYF
TRBJ1-4 | TRBV11-2 | - | - | TGTGCCAGCAGCTTATGGGGGGGAGTAAAGGAAAAACTGTTTTTT | CASSLWGGVKEKLFF
TRBJ2-6 | TRBV6-1 | TRBD1 | - | TGTGCCAGCAGTGACAGGGGGCATGGGGCCAACGTCCTGACTTTC | CASSDRGHGANVLTF
TRBJ2-3 | TRBV27 | TRBD2 | - | TGTGCCAGCAGTTCTGGGACTAGCGGGGGTACAGATACGCAGTATTTT | CASSSGTSGGTDTQYF
TRBJ1-1 | TRBV13 | TRBD1 | - | TGTGCCAGCAGCTCTTACAGGGGGCGAGACACTGAAGCTTTCTTT | CASSSYRGRDTEAFF
TRBJ2-3 | TRBV10-3 | - | - | TGTGCCATCAGCGACAATCGCAAATCGGCAGATACGCAGTATTTT | CAISDNRKSADTQYF